This T cell receptor beta chain came from a study of cytomegalovirus exposure and HLA in healthy donors. For the study at large: About 80 million unique TCRs, all from HLA-typed donors, were included in an early release of the data.

A word on this clone: Its matching antigen is unknown.

CDR3 size: 16 residues. Trimming cost V 4 bases and J 1 base, with 15 bases left between them. Germline CDR1 reads SGHDT; CDR2 reads YYEEEE. General study results and limits: In a later analysis, TCR beta V- and J-gene trimming was associated with a missense DCLRE1C variant.

Researchers ran the PCR with 60 Vbeta and 13 Jbeta primers. The table came from immunoSEQ multiplex PCR; TCRdb's copy has only in-frame clones and leaves some out. The table includes 200,000 to 300,000 clones, almost 85% detected once. This chain connects TRBV5-6 to TRBJ2-1; TRBD1 might be the D (7 bases). This sequence was found in a woman in her 40s in good health and CMV-seropositive. Material for sequencing was PBMCs. The CDR3 sequence is CASSLFQGGSYNEQFF. CDR3 DNA sequence: TGTGCCAGCAGCCTTTTTCAGGGGGGTTCCTACAATGAGCAGTTCTTC.